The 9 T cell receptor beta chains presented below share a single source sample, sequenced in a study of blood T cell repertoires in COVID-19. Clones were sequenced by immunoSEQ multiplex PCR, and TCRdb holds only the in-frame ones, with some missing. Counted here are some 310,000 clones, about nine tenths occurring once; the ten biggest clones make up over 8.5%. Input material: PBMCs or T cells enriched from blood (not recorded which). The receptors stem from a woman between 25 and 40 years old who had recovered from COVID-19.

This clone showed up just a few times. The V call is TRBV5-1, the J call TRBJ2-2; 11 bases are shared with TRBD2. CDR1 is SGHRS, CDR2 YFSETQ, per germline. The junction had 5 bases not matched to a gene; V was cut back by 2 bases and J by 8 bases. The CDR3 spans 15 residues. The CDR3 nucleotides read TGCGCCAGCAGCTTTACTAGCGGGAGAGTTGGGGAGCTGTTTTTT. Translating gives CASSFTSGRVGELFF.

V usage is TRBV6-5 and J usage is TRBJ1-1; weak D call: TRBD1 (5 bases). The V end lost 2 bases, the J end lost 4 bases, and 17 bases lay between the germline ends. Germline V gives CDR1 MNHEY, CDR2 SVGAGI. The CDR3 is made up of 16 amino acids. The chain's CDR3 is CASSYQDPGGGTEAFF. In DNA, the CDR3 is TGTGCCAGCAGTTACCAGGACCCAGGCGGGGGCACTGAAGCTTTCTTT.

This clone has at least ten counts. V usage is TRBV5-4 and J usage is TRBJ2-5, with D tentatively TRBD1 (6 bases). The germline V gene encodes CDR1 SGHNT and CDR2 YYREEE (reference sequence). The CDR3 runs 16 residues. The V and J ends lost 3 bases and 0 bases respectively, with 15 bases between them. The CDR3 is CASSSRDTTYQETQYF. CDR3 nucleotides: TGTGCCAGCAGCTCCCGGGACACCACGTACCAAGAGACCCAGTACTTC.

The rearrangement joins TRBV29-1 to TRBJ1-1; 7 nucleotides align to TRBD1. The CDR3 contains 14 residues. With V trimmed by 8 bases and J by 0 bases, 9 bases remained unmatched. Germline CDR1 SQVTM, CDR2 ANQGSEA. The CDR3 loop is CSTRTGAMNTEAFF. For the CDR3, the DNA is TGCAGCACACGGACAGGCGCCATGAACACTGAAGCTTTCTTT.

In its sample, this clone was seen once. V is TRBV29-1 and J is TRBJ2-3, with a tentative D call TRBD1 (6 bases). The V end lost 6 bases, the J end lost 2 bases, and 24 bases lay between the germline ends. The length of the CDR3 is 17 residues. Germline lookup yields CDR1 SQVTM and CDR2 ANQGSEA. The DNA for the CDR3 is TGCAGCGTCTTGGGGGCGCGGGTTGGAGTTTTCACAGATACGCAGTATTTT. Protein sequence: CSVLGARVGVFTDTQYF.

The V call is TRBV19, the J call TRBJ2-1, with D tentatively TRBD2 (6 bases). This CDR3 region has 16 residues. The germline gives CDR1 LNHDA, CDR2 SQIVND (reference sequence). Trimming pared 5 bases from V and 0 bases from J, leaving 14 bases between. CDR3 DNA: TGTGCCAGTAGTTTATACGGGGGACCCTCCTACAATGAGCAGTTCTTC. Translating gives CASSLYGGPSYNEQFF.

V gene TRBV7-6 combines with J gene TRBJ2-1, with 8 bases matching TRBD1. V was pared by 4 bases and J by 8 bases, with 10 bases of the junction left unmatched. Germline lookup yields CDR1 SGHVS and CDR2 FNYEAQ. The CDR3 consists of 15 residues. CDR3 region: CASSSQGAGSHEQFF. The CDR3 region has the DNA TGTGCCAGCAGCTCCCAGGGGGCCGGTAGCCATGAGCAGTTCTTC.

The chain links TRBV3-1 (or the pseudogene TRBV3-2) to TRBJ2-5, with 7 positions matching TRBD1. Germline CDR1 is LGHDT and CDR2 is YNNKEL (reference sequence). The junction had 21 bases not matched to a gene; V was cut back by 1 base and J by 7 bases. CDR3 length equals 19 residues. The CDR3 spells CASSQVFRDRVREPRTQYF. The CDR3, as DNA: TGTGCCAGCAGCCAAGTTTTCCGAGACAGGGTGCGCGAGCCCAGGACCCAGTACTTC.

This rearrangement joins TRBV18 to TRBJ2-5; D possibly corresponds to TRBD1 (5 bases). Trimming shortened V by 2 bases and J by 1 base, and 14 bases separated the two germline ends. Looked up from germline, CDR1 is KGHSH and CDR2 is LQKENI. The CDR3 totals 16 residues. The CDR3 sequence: CASSPNPQAIQETQYF. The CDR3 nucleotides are TGTGCCAGCTCACCAAATCCACAGGCCATCCAAGAGACCCAGTACTTC. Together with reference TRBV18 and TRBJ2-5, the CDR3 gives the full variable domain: NAGVMQNPRHLVRRRGQEARLRCSPMKGHSHVYWYRQLPEEGLKFMVYLQKENIIDESGMPKERFSAEFPKEGPSILRIQQVVRGDSAAYFCASSPNPQAIQETQYFGPGTRLLVL.